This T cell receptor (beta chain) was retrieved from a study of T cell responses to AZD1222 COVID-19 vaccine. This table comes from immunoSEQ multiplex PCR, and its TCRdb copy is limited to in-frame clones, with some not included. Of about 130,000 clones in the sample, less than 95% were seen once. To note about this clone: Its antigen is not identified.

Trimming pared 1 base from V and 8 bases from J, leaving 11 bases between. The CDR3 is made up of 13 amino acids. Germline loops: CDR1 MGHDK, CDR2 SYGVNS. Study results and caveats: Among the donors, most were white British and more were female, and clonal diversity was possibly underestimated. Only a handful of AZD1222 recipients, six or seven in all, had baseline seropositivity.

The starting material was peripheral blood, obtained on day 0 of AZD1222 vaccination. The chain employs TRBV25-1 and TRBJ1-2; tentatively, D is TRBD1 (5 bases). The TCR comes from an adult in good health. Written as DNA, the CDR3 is TGTGCCAGCAGTGAATCGGCAGGGATGGGCTACACCTTC. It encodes CASSESAGMGYTF.